This TCR beta chain was recovered during a study of blood T cell repertoires in COVID-19. Study background: From the United States, Italy and Spain came samples of acute and convalescent COVID-19. T cells, B-cell-depleted T cells, or PBMCs provided the cDNA or gDNA that served as material.

Authors' methods: Reference gene primers were amplified, and this amplification served to estimate nucleated cell counts. The method was immunoSEQ multiplex PCR; TCRdb's version includes in-frame clones alone and lacks a portion of them. V, J and clone size were drawn from that table, and D and trimming were deduced from the DNA. The sample includes about 49,000 clones, around 82% seen only once; the top ten take 12% to 15%. The germline V gene has CDR1 MDHEN and CDR2 SYDVKM. Trimming shortened V by 3 bases and J by 6 bases, and 14 bases separated the two germline ends. This CDR3 has 14 amino acids. The source material was peripheral blood. The source is a human donor in a cohort sampled during active COVID-19. The chain uses TRBV28 and TRBJ1-1; D is possibly TRBD1 (5 bases). The CDR3 sequence: CASSFRAGRAEAFF. For the CDR3, the DNA is TGTGCCAGCAGTTTCAGGGCCGGTAGGGCTGAAGCTTTCTTT.